This T cell receptor beta chain was sequenced for a study of CD8 T cells in Susac syndrome. Random hexamers primed reverse transcription of about 0.5 to 1 ug RNA. A multiplex approach, immunoSEQ multiplex PCR, amplified TCR beta CDR3 across 54 Vbeta and 13 Jbeta. TCRdb called the immunoSEQ multiplex PCR reads again in MiXCR, with one record for every CDR3 protein. The sample consists of some 110,000 distinct CDR3 sequences, around 94% of them appearing once. V was pared by 3 bases and J by 2 bases, with 11 bases between. Germline loops: CDR1 DFQATT, CDR2 SNEGSKA (reference sequence). This CDR3 comprises 13 residues. The authors carried out high-throughput sequencing of TCR beta. They applied it to CD8+ and CD4+ T cells obtained from blood.

Input material: CD8+ T cells from PBMCs. This clonotype originated in a human donor with Susac syndrome. The chain is built from TRBV20-1 and TRBJ2-7; D is possibly TRBD1 (6 bases). CDR3 sequence reads: CSARTRGTYEQYF. The CDR3 DNA reads TGCAGTGCTAGGACCAGGGGCACCTACGAGCAGTACTTC.